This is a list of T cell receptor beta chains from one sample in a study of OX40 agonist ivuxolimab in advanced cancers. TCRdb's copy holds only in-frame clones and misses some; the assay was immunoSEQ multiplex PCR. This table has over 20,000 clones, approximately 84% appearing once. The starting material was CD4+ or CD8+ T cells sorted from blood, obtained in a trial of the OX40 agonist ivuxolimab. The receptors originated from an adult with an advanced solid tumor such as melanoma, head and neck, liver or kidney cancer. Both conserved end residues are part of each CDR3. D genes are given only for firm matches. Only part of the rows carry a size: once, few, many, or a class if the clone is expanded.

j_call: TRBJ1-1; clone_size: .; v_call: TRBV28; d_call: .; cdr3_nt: TGTGCCAGCAGTCCACTTTGGGGGGCGGAAGCTTTCTTT; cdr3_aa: CASSPLWGAEAFF
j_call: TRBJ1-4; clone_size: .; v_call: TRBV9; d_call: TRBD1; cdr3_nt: TGTGCCAGGGACAGGGGGCAGATTTCTAATGAAAAACTGTTTTTT; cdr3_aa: CARDRGQISNEKLFF
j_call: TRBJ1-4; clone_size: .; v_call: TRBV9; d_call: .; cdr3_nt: TGTGCCAGCAGCGTAGGGGGATTCACTAATGAAAAACTGTTTTTT; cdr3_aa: CASSVGGFTNEKLFF
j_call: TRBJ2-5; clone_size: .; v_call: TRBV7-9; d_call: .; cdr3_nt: TGTGCCAGCAGCTTAGCCTGGACAAGGGGAACGGGCCAAGAGACCCAGTACTTC; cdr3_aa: CASSLAWTRGTGQETQYF
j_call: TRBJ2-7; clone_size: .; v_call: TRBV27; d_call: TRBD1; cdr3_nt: TGTGCCAGCAGTTTATTTGCGGGGACAGGGAATCCCTACGAGCAGTACTTC; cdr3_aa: CASSLFAGTGNPYEQYF
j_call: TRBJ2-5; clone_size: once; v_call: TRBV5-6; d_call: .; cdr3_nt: TGTGCCAGCAGCTTTAGAAGTCCCCGAGGGGAGACCCAGTACTTC; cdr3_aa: CASSFRSPRGETQYF
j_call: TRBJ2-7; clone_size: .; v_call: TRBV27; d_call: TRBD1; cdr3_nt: TGTGCCAGCAGTGGACAGGGAGAGGTCGAGCAGTACTTC; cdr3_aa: CASSGQGEVEQYF
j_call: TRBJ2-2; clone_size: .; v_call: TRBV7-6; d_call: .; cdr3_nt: TGTGCCACCTCCATATGGGGGCAGAGCACCGGGGAGCTGTTTTTT; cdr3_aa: CATSIWGQSTGELFF
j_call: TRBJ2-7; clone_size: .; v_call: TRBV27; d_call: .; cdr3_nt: TGTGCCAGCAGTTTGTATTCCCCCGGCGAGCAGTACTTC; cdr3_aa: CASSLYSPGEQYF
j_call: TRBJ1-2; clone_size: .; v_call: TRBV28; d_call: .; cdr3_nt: TGTGCCAGCTCTATCGACATTAACTATGGCTACACCTTC; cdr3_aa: CASSIDINYGYTF
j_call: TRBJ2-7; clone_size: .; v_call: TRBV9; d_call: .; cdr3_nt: TGTGCCAGCAGCACGACCGGAAGCTCCTACGAGCAGTACTTC; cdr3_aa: CASSTTGSSYEQYF
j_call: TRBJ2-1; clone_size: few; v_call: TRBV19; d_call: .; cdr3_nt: TGTGCCAGTAGTATAGGGACAACGTACAATGAGCAGTTCTTC; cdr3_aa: CASSIGTTYNEQFF
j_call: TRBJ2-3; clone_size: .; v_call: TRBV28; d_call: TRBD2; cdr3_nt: TGTGCCAGCAGTTTTCTAGCGGGCACAGATACGCAGTATTTT; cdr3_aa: CASSFLAGTDTQYF
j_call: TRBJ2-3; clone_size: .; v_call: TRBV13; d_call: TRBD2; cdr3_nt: TGTGCCAGCAGCTCAGGACTAGCGGAATCCATGAGGACAGATACGCAGTATTTT; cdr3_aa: CASSSGLAESMRTDTQYF
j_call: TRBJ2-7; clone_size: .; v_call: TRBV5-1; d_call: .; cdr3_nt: TGCGCCAGCAGCTTGGAGAAATCGGGACCGCGGATGGGGGAGCAGTACTTC; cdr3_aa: CASSLEKSGPRMGEQYF
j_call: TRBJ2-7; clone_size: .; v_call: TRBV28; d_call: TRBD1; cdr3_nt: TGTACCAGCAGTCTTGGACAGGGTCTATCCGAGCAGTACTTC; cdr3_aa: CTSSLGQGLSEQYF
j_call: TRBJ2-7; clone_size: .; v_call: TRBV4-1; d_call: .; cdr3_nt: TGCGCCAGCAGCCACTCGGTGGTCTACGAGCAGTACTTC; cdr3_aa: CASSHSVVYEQYF
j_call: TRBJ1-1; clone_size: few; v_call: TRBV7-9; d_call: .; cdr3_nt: TGTGCCAGCAGCCCCCCAGAGAACACTGAAGCTTTCTTT; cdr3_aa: CASSPPENTEAFF
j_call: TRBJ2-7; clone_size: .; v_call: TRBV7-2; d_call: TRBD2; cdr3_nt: TGTGCCAGCAGCCCACAGGGACTAGCGGTAATTTACGAGCAGTACTTC; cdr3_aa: CASSPQGLAVIYEQYF
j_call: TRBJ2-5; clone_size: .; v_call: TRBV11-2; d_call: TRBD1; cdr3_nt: TGTGCCACCGGAGGAGTGGGACAGACAGAGACCCAGTACTTC; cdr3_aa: CATGGVGQTETQYF
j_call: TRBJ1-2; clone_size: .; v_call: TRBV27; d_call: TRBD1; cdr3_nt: TGTGCCAGCCAGGGACAGGCGAACTATGGCTACACCTTC; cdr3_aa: CASQGQANYGYTF
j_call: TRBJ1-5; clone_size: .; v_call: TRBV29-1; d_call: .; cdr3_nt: TGCAGCGTGGCGGGGGTGAGCAATCAGCCCCAGCATTTT; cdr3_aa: CSVAGVSNQPQHF
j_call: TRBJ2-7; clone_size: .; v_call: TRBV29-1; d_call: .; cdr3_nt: TGCAGCGTTGAGGAGGGACAGTCCTACGAGCAGTACTTC; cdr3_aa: CSVEEGQSYEQYF
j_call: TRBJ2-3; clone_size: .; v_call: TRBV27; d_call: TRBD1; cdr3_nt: TGTGCCAGCAGTTTCGGACAGGGGATCGCAGATACGCAGTATTTT; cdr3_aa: CASSFGQGIADTQYF
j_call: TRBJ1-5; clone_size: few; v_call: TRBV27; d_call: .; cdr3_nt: TGTGCCAGCAGTTCCCTACAGCGTCAGCCCCAGCATTTT; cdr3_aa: CASSSLQRQPQHF
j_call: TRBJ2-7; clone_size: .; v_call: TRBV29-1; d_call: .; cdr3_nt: TGCAGCGCCGGAACAGGCTCCTACGAGCAGTACTTC; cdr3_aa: CSAGTGSYEQYF
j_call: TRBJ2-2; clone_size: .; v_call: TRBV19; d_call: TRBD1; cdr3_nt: TGTGCCAGTAGTACCTCGGGCAGGGGGACCGGGGAGCTGTTTTTT; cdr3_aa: CASSTSGRGTGELFF
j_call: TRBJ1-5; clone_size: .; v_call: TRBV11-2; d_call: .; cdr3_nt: TGTGCCAGCAGCCTCAGCGGGGGTAGCAATCAGCCCCAGCATTTT; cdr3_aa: CASSLSGGSNQPQHF
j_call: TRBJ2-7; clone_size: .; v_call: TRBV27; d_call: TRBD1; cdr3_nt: TGTGCCAGCAGTTTAGGGGACAGGGGATTATCCTACGAGCAGTACTTC; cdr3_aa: CASSLGDRGLSYEQYF
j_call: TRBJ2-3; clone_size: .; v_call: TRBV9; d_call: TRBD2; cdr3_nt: TGTGCCAGCAGCGTAGAGGGGACTAGCGCTTACACAGATACGCAGTATTTT; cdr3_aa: CASSVEGTSAYTDTQYF
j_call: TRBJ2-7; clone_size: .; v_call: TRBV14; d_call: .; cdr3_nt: TGTGCCAGCAGCCAAGAAATCCCCGACGAGCAGTACTTC; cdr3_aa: CASSQEIPDEQYF
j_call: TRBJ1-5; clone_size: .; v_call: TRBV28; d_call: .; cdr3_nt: TGTGCCAGCAGTTTCTTGGGGGGGTATAGCAATCAGCCCCAGCATTTT; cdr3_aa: CASSFLGGYSNQPQHF
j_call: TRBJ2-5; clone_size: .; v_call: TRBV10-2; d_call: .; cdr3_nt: TGCGCCAGCAGTGAGTCAGCGGGACACTTACAAGAGACCCAGTACTTC; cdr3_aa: CASSESAGHLQETQYF
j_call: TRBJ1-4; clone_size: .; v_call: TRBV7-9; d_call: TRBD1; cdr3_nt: TGTGCCAGCAGCCAAAATAGGGGGCTGGGTGAAAAACTGTTTTTT; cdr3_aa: CASSQNRGLGEKLFF
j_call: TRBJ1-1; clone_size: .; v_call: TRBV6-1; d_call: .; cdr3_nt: TGTGCCAGCAGTGAGCTAGAGGAGAACACTGAAGCTTTCTTT; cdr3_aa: CASSELEENTEAFF
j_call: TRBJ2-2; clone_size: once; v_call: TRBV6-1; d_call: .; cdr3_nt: TGTGCCAGCACCTCTTCTTTCGGGGAGCTGTTTTTT; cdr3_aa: CASTSSFGELFF
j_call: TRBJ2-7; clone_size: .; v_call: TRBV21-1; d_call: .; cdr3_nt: TGTGCCAGCAGTTACCGGGACGGTCCAATTGTCGAGCAGTACTTC; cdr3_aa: CASSYRDGPIVEQYF
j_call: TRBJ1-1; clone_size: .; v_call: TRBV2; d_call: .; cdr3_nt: TGTGCCAGCAGTGCCCCCCACCGTAGGACTGAAGCTTTCTTT; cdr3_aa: CASSAPHRRTEAFF
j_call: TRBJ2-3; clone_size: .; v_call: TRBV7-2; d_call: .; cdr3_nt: TGTGCCAGCAGCTTAGCGTTTTATCACAGCACAGACACAGATACGCAGTATTTT; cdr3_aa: CASSLAFYHSTDTDTQYF
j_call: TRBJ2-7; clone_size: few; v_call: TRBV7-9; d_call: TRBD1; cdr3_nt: TGTGCCAGCAGGGCCACTACAGGGGGCGACGAGCAGTACTTC; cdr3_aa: CASRATTGGDEQYF
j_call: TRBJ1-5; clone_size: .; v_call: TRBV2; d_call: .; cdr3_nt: TGTGCCAGCGTACGACAGGCTGCTCAGCCCCAGCATTTT; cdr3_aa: CASVRQAAQPQHF
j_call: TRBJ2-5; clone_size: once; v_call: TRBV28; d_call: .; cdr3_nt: TGTGCCAGCAGTTTTAGCAGAAGCAAGTACTTC; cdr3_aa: CASSFSRSKYF
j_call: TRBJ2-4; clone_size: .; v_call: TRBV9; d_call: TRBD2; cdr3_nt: TGTGCCAGCGGCCCTACTAGCGACATTCAGTACTTC; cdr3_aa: CASGPTSDIQYF
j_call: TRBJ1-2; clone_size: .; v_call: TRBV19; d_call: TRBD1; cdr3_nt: TGTGCCAGTAGTAACTCCCACAGGGGGCTGAACGGCTACACCTTC; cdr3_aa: CASSNSHRGLNGYTF
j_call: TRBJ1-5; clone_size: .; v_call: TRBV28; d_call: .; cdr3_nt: TGTGCCAGCAGTTCGATAGGACGGACGGTTAGCAATCAGCCCCAGCATTTT; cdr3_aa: CASSSIGRTVSNQPQHF
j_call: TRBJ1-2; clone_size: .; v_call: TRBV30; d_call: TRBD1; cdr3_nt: TGTGCCTGGACGACAGGGGTCTACTATGGCTACACCTTC; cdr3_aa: CAWTTGVYYGYTF
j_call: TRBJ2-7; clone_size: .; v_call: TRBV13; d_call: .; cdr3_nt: TGTGCCAGCAGCCCGAACTCAAACAGGGACGAGCAGTACTTC; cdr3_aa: CASSPNSNRDEQYF
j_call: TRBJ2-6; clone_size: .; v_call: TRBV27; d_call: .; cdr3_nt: TGTGCCAGCAGTCCCTCTGGGGCCAACGTCCTGACTTTC; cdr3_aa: CASSPSGANVLTF
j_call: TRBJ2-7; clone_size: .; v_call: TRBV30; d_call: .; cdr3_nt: TGTGCCTGGAGTGTAAACGAAAACTACGAGCAGTACTTC; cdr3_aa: CAWSVNENYEQYF
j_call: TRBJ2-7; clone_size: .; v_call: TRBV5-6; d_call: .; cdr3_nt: TGTGCCAGCAGCTTCGAGATGGGTATTGTCTACGAGCAGTACTTC; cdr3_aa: CASSFEMGIVYEQYF
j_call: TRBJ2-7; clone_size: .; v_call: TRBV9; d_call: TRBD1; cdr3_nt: TGTGCCAGCAGCCGCAGGACAGGGTCCTCCTACGAGCAGTACTTC; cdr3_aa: CASSRRTGSSYEQYF
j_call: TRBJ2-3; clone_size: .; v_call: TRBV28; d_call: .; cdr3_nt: TGTGCCAGCAGTTGGTCGAGGAACCCAGATACGCAGTATTTT; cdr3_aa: CASSWSRNPDTQYF
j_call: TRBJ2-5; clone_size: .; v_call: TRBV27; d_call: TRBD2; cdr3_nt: TGTGCCAGCAGTCCCCGTTTGTTAGCGGGAGGAGAGACCCAGTACTTC; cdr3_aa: CASSPRLLAGGETQYF
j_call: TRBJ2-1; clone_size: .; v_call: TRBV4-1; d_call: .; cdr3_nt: TGCGCCAGCGCCGGGACTGACTCCTACAATGAGCAGTTCTTC; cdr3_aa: CASAGTDSYNEQFF